The 18 T cell receptor beta chains reported below all come from one sample, sequenced in a study of T cells in tuberculosis. Assay: immunoSEQ multiplex PCR; the TCRdb copy retains only in-frame clones and omits some. The sample lists about 35,000 clones, about 90% occurring once. What was sequenced was PBMCs. The receptors derive from a donor aged 10 to 29 with latent tuberculosis or without tuberculosis infection. Some clones in this sample may be carry-over from other donors' samples.

The DNA for the CDR3 is TGTGCCAGCACTTGGGACAGCTCCTACGAGCAGTACTTC. Translated, it gives CASTWDSSYEQYF. This chain joins TRBV6-6 and TRBJ2-7; TRBD1 matches 7 bases. The CDR3 contains 13 residues. Unmatched junction bases numbered 3, after V lost 7 bases and J lost 0 bases. The V gene's germline CDR1 is MNHNY and CDR2 SVGAGI (reference sequence).

The CDR3 loop is CASSSESLAADTQYF. The CDR3 nucleotides read TGTGCCAGCAGTTCGGAATCCCTAGCGGCAGATACGCAGTATTTT. The chain links TRBV28 to TRBJ2-3; 7 positions agree with TRBD2. The V gene's germline CDR1 is MDHEN and CDR2 SYDVKM. The trim removed 4 bases at V and 4 bases at J, leaving 8 bases unmatched. This CDR3 has 15 amino acids.

This clone has just one count. The rearrangement joins TRBV28 to TRBJ1-2; D call uncertain. Germline V lookup: CDR1 MDHEN, CDR2 SYDVKM. The V end lost 2 bases, the J end lost 5 bases, and 6 bases lay between the germline ends. The CDR3 length is 12 residues. The CDR3: CASSLGGYGYTF. CDR3 DNA: TGTGCCAGCAGTTTAGGAGGATATGGCTACACCTTC.

The V gene is TRBV25-1, the J gene TRBJ1-1; 9 bases are shared with TRBD1. The CDR3 covers 15 residues. V shed 5 bases and J 4 bases; nucleotides not matched to a gene: 8. Germline CDR1 is MGHDK and CDR2 is SYGVNS. CDR3 residues: CASSRPGQGPTEAFF. The CDR3 bases are TGTGCCAGCAGTAGACCGGGACAGGGACCCACTGAAGCTTTCTTT.

The chain carries TRBV7-9 and TRBJ2-7; 7 bases line up with TRBD1. CDR1 is SEHNR and CDR2 is FQNEAQ in the germline V gene (reference sequence). J was trimmed by 5 bases and V by 3 bases; bases with no gene match: 7. This CDR3 spans 14 amino acids. CDR3 sequence (DNA): TGTGCCAGCAGCTTTTGGGACAGACCCCACGAGCAGTACTTC. This translates into CASSFWDRPHEQYF.

The CDR3 bases are TGTGCAAGTCGCTTAGCGGGAGCCCAACCCACAGATACGCAGTATTTT. Its translation: CASRLAGAQPTDTQYF. The rearrangement joins TRBV12-2 to TRBJ2-3; TRBD2 is the table's D call, not checked against the DNA. TRBV12-2 is tagged as a pseudogene. This CDR3 spans 16 amino acids.

The CDR3, as DNA: TGTGCCAGCAGCTTAGGCCACGAGACAGCCCGCTATGGCTACACCTTC. Encoded protein: CASSLGHETARYGYTF. The rearrangement joins TRBV13 to TRBJ1-2, with TRBD1 as a possible D gene (5 bases). This CDR3 contains 16 residues. V lost 0 bases, J lost 4 bases, and 15 bases lay in between. Germline lookup yields CDR1 PRHDT and CDR2 FYEKMQ (reference sequence).

The chain employs TRBV7-2 and TRBJ2-3; 9 bases align to TRBD2. Germline values: CDR1 SGHTA, CDR2 FQGNSA. The CDR3 runs 16 residues. J was trimmed by 4 bases and V by 1 base; bases with no gene match: 6. CDR3 loop: CASSLGFAGGSDTQYF. Written as DNA, the CDR3 is TGTGCCAGCAGCTTAGGTTTTGCGGGAGGGTCAGATACGCAGTATTTT.

The chain uses TRBV28 and TRBJ1-2, with 7 bases identical to TRBD1. This CDR3 is built from 15 residues. Per the germline V gene, CDR1 is MDHEN and CDR2 is SYDVKM. Unmatched junction bases numbered 11, after V lost 3 bases and J lost 7 bases. In nucleotides, the CDR3 is TGTGCCAGCAGTTTTCCCGCCCAGGGGGTGGGTGGCTACACCTTC. It is translated as CASSFPAQGVGGYTF.

The chain has TRBV7-9 and TRBJ2-5; 9 bases align to TRBD1. V trimming: 5 bases; J trimming: 1 base; junction bases outside the gene matches: 2. The CDR3 loop spans 14 amino acids. Germline loops: CDR1 SEHNR, CDR2 FQNEAQ (reference sequence). The CDR3: CASSQTGGQETQYF. CDR3 nucleotides: TGTGCCAGCAGCCAGACAGGGGGCCAAGAGACCCAGTACTTC.

CDR3 sequence reads: CASSVRGSSYNEQFF. CDR3 bases: TGTGCCAGCAGTGTCCGGGGGAGCTCCTACAATGAGCAGTTCTTC. The rearrangement joins TRBV6-1 to TRBJ2-1; tentative D call: TRBD2 (6 bases). Germline CDR1 MNHNS, CDR2 SASEGT. This CDR3 comprises 15 residues. V gave up 4 bases and J gave up 0 bases, with 10 bases separating them.

V and J are TRBV4-1 and TRBJ1-2; 7 positions match TRBD1. Germline CDR1 reads MGHRA; CDR2 reads YSYEKL. This CDR3 contains 17 residues. The V and J ends lost 3 bases and 3 bases, in that order; junction bases with no gene match: 13. CDR3 in DNA: TGCGCCAGCAGCCAGACAGGGAGTAGTAAATATGACTATGGCTACACCTTC. Encoded protein: CASSQTGSSKYDYGYTF.

The gene calls are TRBV25-1 and TRBJ1-1, with unresolved D. This CDR3 contains 11 residues. V gave up 3 bases and J gave up 11 bases, with 10 bases separating them. CDR1 is MGHDK and CDR2 is SYGVNS in the germline V gene. This CDR3 is CASSDQREAFF. The CDR3 DNA follows: TGTGCCAGCAGTGACCAAAGAGAGGCTTTCTTT.

This chain links TRBV9 with TRBJ2-7; 9 nucleotides agree with TRBD1. CDR3 size: 17 residues. Germline CDR1 reads SGDLS; CDR2 reads YYNGEE. With V trimmed by 5 bases and J by 1 base, 13 bases remained unmatched. CDR3 nucleotides: TGTGCCAGCAGGGAGGACAGGGGTCACAACTCTTCCTACGAGCAGTACTTC. Amino acids: CASREDRGHNSSYEQYF.

J is TRBJ2-7 and V is TRBV2; D remains ambiguous. Germline V gives CDR1 SNHLY, CDR2 FYNNEI. Trimming cost V 6 bases and J 6 bases, with 12 bases left between them. This CDR3 is built from 12 residues. The CDR3 is CASRENKREQYF. Written as DNA, the CDR3 is TGTGCCAGCAGAGAGAACAAGCGCGAGCAGTACTTC.

This sequence joins TRBV5-1 and TRBJ2-2; possible D gene TRBD2, 5 bases. Looked up from germline, CDR1 is SGHRS and CDR2 is YFSETQ. The CDR3 is 14 amino acids. With 0 bases removed from V and 6 bases from J, the gap between germline ends came to 9 bases. The CDR3: CASSLEGGPGELFF. The DNA for the CDR3 is TGCGCCAGCAGCTTGGAAGGAGGTCCCGGGGAGCTGTTTTTT.

CDR3 in DNA: TGTGCCAGCAGCCCCGGGGGGCCCTACACCGGGGAGCTGTTTTTT. Its protein is CASSPGGPYTGELFF. The V and J genes are TRBV7-9 and TRBJ2-2; D possibly corresponds to TRBD2 (7 bases). This CDR3 comprises 15 residues. The germline V gene has CDR1 SEHNR and CDR2 FQNEAQ (reference sequence). V was trimmed by 5 bases and J by 3 bases, leaving 13 bases between them.

The chain links TRBV11-2 to TRBJ2-4; perhaps TRBD1 as D (6 bases). Germline assignment: CDR1 SGHAT and CDR2 FQNNGV. The CDR3 sequence is 14 residues long. V was trimmed by 5 bases and J by 6 bases, leaving 14 bases between them. The CDR3 reads CASSRDRIANIQYF. The CDR3 DNA reads TGTGCCAGCAGCCGTGACAGGATAGCAAACATTCAGTACTTC.